Reported below is one TCR beta chain. Antigen: not known. These data originate in a study of shared clonotypes between healthy human individuals. Study-wide results and caveats: The genetic and exposure-history diversity represented was limited by few donors. As a rule, naive subsets had a larger estimated richness than memory subsets.

Germline CDR1 reads SEHNR; CDR2 reads FQNEAQ (reference sequence). Trimming stripped 6 bases from V and 10 bases from J, with 19 bases between. The CDR3 is 14 amino acids. Naive CD8 cells lacked CD45RO and underwent positive selection for CCR7, leaving out terminally differentiated effector memory CD45RA+ cells. Participating donors were healthy, HIV-negative adults free of recent acute infections or vaccinations. Repertoires were generated with immunoSEQ multiplex PCR, while TCRdb's copy carries only in-frame clones and drops some. The sample yields around 2.1 million clones, about 92% seen once. The receptor comes from a man in his late teens or twenties in good health. Some clones in this sample may be carry-over from other donors' samples. The sample consisted of naive CD8+ T cells from PBMCs. The chain couples TRBV7-9 to TRBJ2-1; tentative D call: TRBD2 (6 bases). The DNA of the CDR3 is TGTGCCAGCAGGCAACCCGGGACTGGGTGGGAGCAGTTCTTC. Protein: CASRQPGTGWEQFF.